Listed below are T cell receptor beta chains from one sample, sequenced in a study of control samples from healthy donors and cancer patients. Sequenced by immunoSEQ multiplex PCR; TCRdb stores in-frame clones only, minus some. The sample yields fewer than 200,000 clones, roughly 95% seen once. Sequencing was carried out using blood. The source of these receptors is a woman under 40 in good health. The CDR3 runs from the conserved cysteine through the conserved F or W. The D gene is left open where the match is weak. Only part of the rows carry a size: once, few, many, or a class if the clone is expanded.

CDR3 length: 14; J gene: TRBJ1-2; D gene: .; clone size: .; V gene: TRBV25-1; CDR3 DNA: TGTGCCAGCAGTGAAACGAACGGACAGTATGGCTACACCTTC; CDR3 protein: CASSETNGQYGYTF
CDR3 length: 15; J gene: TRBJ1-6; D gene: TRBD1; clone size: .; V gene: TRBV9; CDR3 DNA: TGTGCCAGCAGCGAGACGGGACAGGGCAATTCACCCCTCCACTTT; CDR3 protein: CASSETGQGNSPLHF
CDR3 length: 16; J gene: TRBJ2-7; D gene: TRBD2; clone size: .; V gene: TRBV6-1; CDR3 DNA: TGTGCCAGCAGTGAAGCGAGGACTAGCGGGACCAGAGAGCAGTACTTC; CDR3 protein: CASSEARTSGTREQYF
CDR3 length: 14; J gene: TRBJ1-1; D gene: .; clone size: .; V gene: TRBV4-2; CDR3 DNA: TGTGCCAGCAGTCATTTGGGGATGAACACTGAAGCTTTCTTT; CDR3 protein: CASSHLGMNTEAFF
CDR3 length: 13; J gene: TRBJ1-3; D gene: .; clone size: once; V gene: TRBV9; CDR3 DNA: TGTGCCAGCAGCGCCGGCACTGGAAACACCATATATTTT; CDR3 protein: CASSAGTGNTIYF
CDR3 length: 17; J gene: TRBJ2-1; D gene: TRBD2; clone size: .; V gene: TRBV11-3; CDR3 DNA: TGTGCCAGCAGCTACCAAGGGAGTAGCGGGAGGGCAGGTGAGCAGTTCTTC; CDR3 protein: CASSYQGSSGRAGEQFF
CDR3 length: 13; J gene: TRBJ1-6; D gene: .; clone size: .; V gene: TRBV6-5; CDR3 DNA: TGTGCCAGCAATAGGGATTATAATTCACCCCTCCACTTT; CDR3 protein: CASNRDYNSPLHF
CDR3 length: 14; J gene: TRBJ2-1; D gene: .; clone size: .; V gene: TRBV7-9; CDR3 DNA: TGTGCCAGCAGCTTAGTTGACTTAAACAATGAGCAGTTCTTC; CDR3 protein: CASSLVDLNNEQFF
CDR3 length: 15; J gene: TRBJ2-1; D gene: TRBD1; clone size: .; V gene: TRBV19; CDR3 DNA: TGTGCCAGTAGTAGTCAGGGGGCAAAGGGGAATGAGCAGTTCTTC; CDR3 protein: CASSSQGAKGNEQFF
CDR3 length: 16; J gene: TRBJ2-1; D gene: .; clone size: once; V gene: TRBV7-6; CDR3 DNA: TGTGCCAGCAGCTTAATGGCGGGACCCGCAAACAATGAGCAGTTCTTC; CDR3 protein: CASSLMAGPANNEQFF
CDR3 length: 12; J gene: TRBJ2-1; D gene: .; clone size: .; V gene: TRBV18; CDR3 DNA: TGTGCCAGCTCACCTGGCGGCAATGAGCAGTTCTTC; CDR3 protein: CASSPGGNEQFF
CDR3 length: 18; J gene: TRBJ2-2; D gene: TRBD2; clone size: .; V gene: TRBV2; CDR3 DNA: TGTGCCAGCAGTGAGTGGGTGAGGACTAGCGGGATCCCCGGGGAGCTGTTTTTT; CDR3 protein: CASSEWVRTSGIPGELFF
CDR3 length: 20; J gene: TRBJ2-7; D gene: TRBD2; clone size: once; V gene: TRBV4-2; CDR3 DNA: TGTGCCAGCAGCCAAGACCCGCCGGACCCTAGCGGGAGGGCCTTGTACGAGCAGTACTTC; CDR3 protein: CASSQDPPDPSGRALYEQYF
CDR3 length: 13; J gene: TRBJ2-7; D gene: .; clone size: .; V gene: TRBV12-3/TRBV12-4; CDR3 DNA: TGTGCCAGCAGTTTTGTCCTTACCTACGAGCAGTACTTC; CDR3 protein: CASSFVLTYEQYF
CDR3 length: 14; J gene: TRBJ2-7; D gene: .; clone size: .; V gene: TRBV27; CDR3 DNA: TGTGCCAGCAGTTCCTCCATCGGACCCTACGAGCAGTACTTC; CDR3 protein: CASSSSIGPYEQYF
CDR3 length: 16; J gene: TRBJ1-2; D gene: .; clone size: .; V gene: TRBV3-1/TRBV3-2; CDR3 DNA: TGTGCCAGCAGCCCCCTGTTTACAGGGCCTAACTATGGCTACACCTTC; CDR3 protein: CASSPLFTGPNYGYTF
CDR3 length: 12; J gene: TRBJ2-4; D gene: .; clone size: .; V gene: TRBV15; CDR3 DNA: TGTGCCACCAGCAGAGACACAGGGATTTGGCACTTC; CDR3 protein: CATSRDTGIWHF
CDR3 length: 13; J gene: TRBJ1-1; D gene: .; clone size: .; V gene: TRBV7-9; CDR3 DNA: TGTGCCAGCAGCTTATTCGGGGGTACTGAAGCTTTCTTT; CDR3 protein: CASSLFGGTEAFF
CDR3 length: 15; J gene: TRBJ2-7; D gene: .; clone size: .; V gene: TRBV9; CDR3 DNA: TGTGCCAGCAGCGTAGGTAGGGCCGGGTCCTACGAGCAGTACTTC; CDR3 protein: CASSVGRAGSYEQYF
CDR3 length: 13; J gene: TRBJ1-1; D gene: .; clone size: .; V gene: TRBV5-6; CDR3 DNA: TGTGCCAGCAGCTTTGGTAGAGGGGCTGAAGCTTTCTTT; CDR3 protein: CASSFGRGAEAFF
CDR3 length: 16; J gene: TRBJ1-2; D gene: TRBD1; clone size: few; V gene: TRBV5-4; CDR3 DNA: TGTGCCAGCAGCGCGGATCCAGGGGGTAATAACTATGGCTACACCTTC; CDR3 protein: CASSADPGGNNYGYTF
CDR3 length: 15; J gene: TRBJ2-2; D gene: .; clone size: .; V gene: TRBV4-2; CDR3 DNA: TGTGCCAGCAGCCAAGGCCAGGGTCCCGGCGGGGAGCTGTTTTTT; CDR3 protein: CASSQGQGPGGELFF
CDR3 length: 14; J gene: TRBJ2-7; D gene: .; clone size: once; V gene: TRBV4-1; CDR3 DNA: TGCGCCAGCAGCCCACAGAGAAATTACTACGAGCAGTACTTC; CDR3 protein: CASSPQRNYYEQYF
CDR3 length: 15; J gene: TRBJ2-4; D gene: .; clone size: .; V gene: TRBV2; CDR3 DNA: TGTGCCAGCAGTGAAGGACTAGTAGCCAAAAACATTCAGTACTTC; CDR3 protein: CASSEGLVAKNIQYF
CDR3 length: 15; J gene: TRBJ2-1; D gene: TRBD1; clone size: .; V gene: TRBV28; CDR3 DNA: TGTGCCAGCAGTTTATGGGGGACAGGGGGCTTTGAGCAGTTCTTC; CDR3 protein: CASSLWGTGGFEQFF
CDR3 length: 14; J gene: TRBJ1-6; D gene: .; clone size: .; V gene: TRBV27; CDR3 DNA: TGTGCCAGCACCCCAGTGGGGGGCGGTTCACCCCTCCACTTT; CDR3 protein: CASTPVGGGSPLHF
CDR3 length: 13; J gene: TRBJ2-5; D gene: .; clone size: .; V gene: TRBV29-1; CDR3 DNA: TGCAGCGTTGAAGGGCCCATCCAAGAGACCCAGTACTTC; CDR3 protein: CSVEGPIQETQYF
CDR3 length: 15; J gene: TRBJ2-1; D gene: TRBD1; clone size: .; V gene: TRBV2; CDR3 DNA: TGTGCCAGCAGTGAAAGGGACAGGGGCTACAATGAGCAGTTCTTC; CDR3 protein: CASSERDRGYNEQFF
CDR3 length: 11; J gene: TRBJ1-1; D gene: .; clone size: .; V gene: TRBV29-1; CDR3 DNA: TGCAGCGTTGAAGATTTACATGAAGCTTTCTTT; CDR3 protein: CSVEDLHEAFF
CDR3 length: 16; J gene: TRBJ2-2; D gene: TRBD2; clone size: .; V gene: TRBV11-3; CDR3 DNA: TGTGCCAGCAGCTTAACTTGGGGGGGAAACACCGGGGAGCTGTTTTTT; CDR3 protein: CASSLTWGGNTGELFF
CDR3 length: 13; J gene: TRBJ1-6; D gene: .; clone size: .; V gene: TRBV6-5; CDR3 DNA: TGTGCCAGCAGTTACGGACAACATTCACCCCTCCACTTT; CDR3 protein: CASSYGQHSPLHF
CDR3 length: 16; J gene: TRBJ2-2; D gene: .; clone size: .; V gene: TRBV5-4; CDR3 DNA: TGTGCCACAAATAACCCAAACCGGGGGAACACCGGGGAGCTGTTTTTT; CDR3 protein: CATNNPNRGNTGELFF
CDR3 length: 15; J gene: TRBJ1-1; D gene: .; clone size: .; V gene: TRBV19; CDR3 DNA: TGTGCCAGTACCTTCGGTCCCGCAGGCTCCACTGAAGCTTTCTTT; CDR3 protein: CASTFGPAGSTEAFF
CDR3 length: 14; J gene: TRBJ1-1; D gene: .; clone size: .; V gene: TRBV16; CDR3 DNA: TGTGCCAGCAGACTGGGACAAGGGGACACTGAAGCTTTCTTT; CDR3 protein: CASRLGQGDTEAFF
CDR3 length: 13; J gene: TRBJ1-6; D gene: .; clone size: .; V gene: TRBV3-1/TRBV3-2; CDR3 DNA: TGTGCCAGCAGGCGGGGGGTTAATTCACCCCTCCACTTT; CDR3 protein: CASRRGVNSPLHF
CDR3 length: 12; J gene: TRBJ2-7; D gene: .; clone size: .; V gene: TRBV10-1; CDR3 DNA: TGCGCCAGCAGTGTTGGGGGGAACGAGCAGTACTTC; CDR3 protein: CASSVGGNEQYF
CDR3 length: 11; J gene: TRBJ2-7; D gene: .; clone size: .; V gene: TRBV30; CDR3 DNA: TGTGCCTGGAGCGGGTCCTACGAGCAGTACTTC; CDR3 protein: CAWSGSYEQYF
CDR3 length: 16; J gene: TRBJ2-7; D gene: TRBD1; clone size: .; V gene: TRBV15; CDR3 DNA: TGTGCCACCAGCACTTTTCTGGGACAGGATTCCTACGAGCAGTACTTC; CDR3 protein: CATSTFLGQDSYEQYF
CDR3 length: 12; J gene: TRBJ1-2; D gene: .; clone size: once; V gene: TRBV28; CDR3 DNA: TGTGCCAGCAGAAATTTCGTCCATGGCTACACCTTC; CDR3 protein: CASRNFVHGYTF
CDR3 length: 14; J gene: TRBJ2-7; D gene: .; clone size: .; V gene: TRBV9; CDR3 DNA: TGTGCCAGCAGCGTTGGGGGAGGGACAGATGAGCAGTACTTC; CDR3 protein: CASSVGGGTDEQYF
CDR3 length: 14; J gene: TRBJ2-2; D gene: .; clone size: .; V gene: TRBV5-1; CDR3 DNA: TGCGCCAGCAGCTGGCAGGGGAACACCGGGGAGCTGTTTTTT; CDR3 protein: CASSWQGNTGELFF
CDR3 length: 15; J gene: TRBJ2-6; D gene: .; clone size: .; V gene: TRBV19; CDR3 DNA: TGTGCCAGTACACGGGTATCGGGCGGGGCCAACGTCCTGACTTTC; CDR3 protein: CASTRVSGGANVLTF
CDR3 length: 13; J gene: TRBJ2-4; D gene: .; clone size: .; V gene: TRBV30; CDR3 DNA: TGTGCCTGGAGCACTGGGACCGGAGGCACTCAGTACTTC; CDR3 protein: CAWSTGTGGTQYF
CDR3 length: 15; J gene: TRBJ2-2; D gene: TRBD1; clone size: .; V gene: TRBV15; CDR3 DNA: TGTGCCACCAGCAGAGGACAGGGGGGGACCGGGGAGCTGTTTTTT; CDR3 protein: CATSRGQGGTGELFF